One and the same sample provided the 21 T cell receptor beta chains below, sequenced in a study of tumor-infiltrating lymphocytes in primary liver carcinoma. Making TCR beta cDNA involved around 540 ng total RNA and a constant-region primer. It was through three nested multiplex PCR rounds of slightly modified ARM-PCR that TCR beta libraries arose. The first two PCR rounds used TRBV1-TRBV30 forward primers with a C-beta reverse primer, nine to eleven cycles each. A single record per CDR3 protein comes from TCRdb applying MiXCR to the multiplex PCR reads. Among 250,000 to 400,000 distinct CDR3 sequences listed, more than 55% were seen once. The source of the blood RNA was unsorted whole blood, and germline DNA was extracted as well. Material: peripheral blood. The receptors here all came from a man aged 40-50 years with primary liver carcinoma and hepatitis B virus infection.

With regard to this clonotype: Relative to the germline gene, one junction end is altered; a read error may explain this. V is TRBV11-3 and J is TRBJ1-1, with D hard to call. The V gene's germline CDR1 is SGHNT and CDR2 YENEEA. This CDR3 spans 13 amino acids. CDR3 DNA sequence: TGTGCCAGCAGCTTAGTGATGGGCACTGATGCTTTCTTT. Protein product: CASSLVMGTDAFF.

This clonotype was detected only once. Sequence at one end of the junction differs from germline and may be a read error. CDR3 sequence: CASSTSTGNSPFHF. CDR3 nucleotide sequence: TGTGCCAGCAGTACAAGTACGGGAAATTCACCCTTCCACTTT. This chain links TRBV6-1 with TRBJ1-6; D is ambiguous. The V gene's germline CDR1 is MNHNS and CDR2 SASEGT. The CDR3 spans 14 residues.

The gene calls are TRBV28 and TRBJ2-7; 10 nucleotides match TRBD2. The CDR3 runs 15 residues. CDR1 is MDHEN and CDR2 is SYDVKM in the germline V gene. Unmatched junction bases numbered 7, after V lost 5 bases and J lost 3 bases. The CDR3 spells CASSPYLAGVYEQYF. In nucleotides, the CDR3 is TGTGCCAGCAGTCCATATCTAGCGGGAGTCTACGAGCAGTACTTC.

Note on this clonotype: A read error may be the cause here, since a much bigger clone is one base away. This chain uses TRBV6-5 with TRBJ2-7; TRBD2 might be the D (5 bases). Germline values: CDR1 MNHEY, CDR2 SVGAGI. The CDR3 has 14 residues. The V end lost 7 bases, the J end lost 3 bases, and 16 bases lay between the germline ends. The CDR3 DNA sequence: TGTGCCAGCATCCCGGGGTCCCCATTCTACGAGCAGTACTTC. Amino acid sequence: CASIPGSPFYEQYF.

V gene TRBV29-1 combines with J gene TRBJ2-2; 8 bases fit TRBD1. CDR3 size: 14 residues. Germline CDR1 SQVTM, CDR2 ANQGSEA. The ends lost 7 bases at V and 7 bases at J; junction bases unmatched: 11. CDR3 nucleotide sequence: TGCAGCGGCCTAAGACAGGGGAGTATCGGGGAGCTGTTTTTT. Protein sequence: CSGLRQGSIGELFF.

With respect to this clonotype: It is likely a read error, because the conserved phenylalanine at the end of the CDR3 is missing. CDR3 residues: CSVDSGSAYEQYS. The DNA for the CDR3 is TGCAGCGTTGATAGCGGGAGCGCCTATGAGCAGTACTCC. V gene TRBV29-1 combines with J gene TRBJ2-7; 9 bases are a match to TRBD2. The germline CDR1 and CDR2 sequences are SQVTM and ANQGSEA. This CDR3 comprises 13 residues.

This clonotype was counted at least ten times. This chain uses TRBV11-2 with TRBJ2-1; TRBD2 is a possible D gene (6 bases). The CDR3 sequence is 14 residues long. V lost 0 bases and J lost 7, with 10 bases in between. The germline CDR1 and CDR2 sequences are SGHAT and FQNNGV. The CDR3 DNA follows: TGTGCCAGCAGCTTAGATAACCGGGGGAATGAGCAGTTCTTC. Translated, it gives CASSLDNRGNEQFF.

The chain is built from TRBV14 and TRBJ2-1; 10 positions agree with TRBD2. This CDR3 region has 17 residues. Germline assignment: CDR1 SGHDN and CDR2 FVKESK. After removal of 0 bases from V and 8 bases from J, the junction contained 10 bases not matched to a gene. The CDR3 nucleotides read TGTGCCAGCAGCCAAGATCCCCACCTAGCGGGAGAGCATGAGCAGTTCTTC. It specifies CASSQDPHLAGEHEQFF.

This clonotype showed up many times. The rearrangement links TRBV5-5 to TRBJ2-2; 7 bases are shared with TRBD1. Germline V gives CDR1 SGHKS, CDR2 YYEKEE (reference sequence). Unmatched junction bases numbered 5, after V lost 3 bases and J lost 3 bases. This CDR3 is 15 amino acids long. Here the CDR3 DNA reads TGTGCCAGCAGCTCCACAGGGGTTGACACCGGGGAGCTGTTTTTT. This codes for CASSSTGVDTGELFF. Using reference TRBV5-5 and TRBJ2-2 for the parts outside the CDR3, the full variable domain is DAGVTQSPTHLIKTRGQQVTLRCSPISGHKSVSWYQQVLGQGPQFIFQYYEKEERGRGNFPDRFSARQFPNYSSELNVNALLLGDSALYLCASSSTGVDTGELFFGEGSRLTVL.

Note on this clonotype: A much bigger clone sits one base away, suggesting this may be a read error. Here the CDR3 omits its conserved ending phenylalanine or tryptophan, so a read error is the likely source. The chain has TRBV5-1 and TRBJ2-3; D may be TRBD2 (5 bases). This CDR3 has 13 residues. V dropped 4 bases and J dropped 5 bases, with 11 bases sitting between them. Germline V lookup: CDR1 SGHRS, CDR2 YFSETQ. The CDR3 DNA is TGCGCCAGCAGCGGCGGACTTGGAGATACGCAGTATTTA. As protein: CASSGGLGDTQYL.

This clonotype was seen more than once but under ten times. The chain links TRBV12-3 or TRBV12-4 to TRBJ2-7; 11 nucleotides agree with TRBD2. The CDR3 is 15 residues long. With V trimmed by 3 bases and J by 1 base, 2 bases remained unmatched. DNA of the CDR3: TGTGCCAGCAGTTTGGGACTAGCGGAATCCTACGAGCAGTACTTC. Translation gives CASSLGLAESYEQYF.

About this clonotype: A much bigger clone sits one base away, suggesting this may be a read error. The V call is TRBV12-3 or TRBV12-4, the J call TRBJ1-1; weak D call: TRBD1 (5 bases). The CDR3 loop spans 13 amino acids. CDR3 DNA: TGTGCCAGCAGATTAGGCGGGGGAGACGAAGCTTTCTTT. Translating gives CASRLGGGDEAFF.

A word on this clonotype: A much larger clone differs by one base, so this may be a read error. This rearrangement joins TRBV12-3 or TRBV12-4 to TRBJ2-3, with 10 nucleotides matching TRBD1. The CDR3 length is 16 residues. The CDR3 DNA is TGTGCCAGCAGTGCTCGGACAGGGGGAAGCACAGATAGGCAGTATTTT. It is translated as CASSARTGGSTDRQYF.

This clonotype is a singleton in its sample. The chain recombines TRBV4-3 with TRBJ2-7; the D gene is possibly TRBD1 (5 bases). Trimming shortened V by 0 bases and J by 4 bases, and 25 bases separated the two germline ends. Per the germline V gene, CDR1 is LGHNA and CDR2 is YSLEER. The CDR3 loop spans 19 amino acids. As DNA, the CDR3 is TGCGCCAGCAGCCAAGACTCGAACGTCAGGGATTTCTCAATATACGAGCAGTACTTC. Translating it yields CASSQDSNVRDFSIYEQYF.

V gene TRBV6-6 combines with J gene TRBJ2-1; TRBD1 matches at 9 bases. Germline CDR1 and CDR2: MNHNY and SVGAGI (reference sequence). Trimming removed 6 bases from V and 8 bases from J; junction bases left unmatched: 8. This CDR3 is built from 14 residues. CDR3 bases: TGTGCCAGCAGGAGTCCGGGACAGGGATATGAGCAGTTCTTC. It translates to CASRSPGQGYEQFF.

On this clonotype itself: This may come from a read error, since a much larger clone is one base off. The chain joins TRBV4-2 to TRBJ2-2; TRBD1 matches at 8 bases. The germline gives CDR1 LGHNA, CDR2 YNFKEQ. The CDR3 totals 17 residues. The CDR3 sequence: CASSRYGQGANTWELFF. For the CDR3, the DNA is TGTGCCAGCAGCCGATATGGACAGGGCGCGAACACCTGGGAGCTGTTTTTT.

This clonotype was seen a handful of times. J is TRBJ1-1 and V is TRBV6-1; 7 bases are a match to TRBD1. The J segment lost 1 base and the V segment lost 6 bases, leaving 8 bases of the junction unmatched. Germline CDR1 MNHNS, CDR2 SASEGT. There are 15 residues in the CDR3. CDR3 in amino acids: CASRLQGQENTEAFF. DNA for the CDR3: TGTGCCAGCAGGCTACAGGGGCAAGAGAACACTGAAGCTTTCTTT.

Turning to this clonotype: One base away lies a much larger clone, so this may be a sequencing read error. The chain is built from TRBV10-3 and TRBJ2-7; D remains ambiguous. Trimming took 4 bases from V and 6 from J, leaving 7 bases between them. This CDR3 contains 11 residues. Germline CDR1 is ENHRY and CDR2 is SYGVKD. The CDR3 DNA reads as TGTGCCATCAGTGTTGCGAGCGAGCAGTACTTC. It encodes CAISVASEQYF.

Comment on this clonotype: A junction end diverges from the germline sequence, so it may reflect a read error. This chain connects TRBV11-2 to TRBJ1-4, with D unresolved. The CDR3 spans 14 residues. Looked up from germline, CDR1 is SGHAT and CDR2 is FQNNGV. As DNA, the CDR3 is TGTGTCAGCAGCCTAGCGTACAGAGATGAAAAACTGTTTTTT. This sequence encodes CVSSLAYRDEKLFF.

V and J are TRBV12-3 or TRBV12-4 and TRBJ1-1; perhaps TRBD1 as D (5 bases). V was trimmed by 5 bases and J by 6 bases, leaving 16 bases between them. CDR3 length: 14 amino acids. The CDR3 region is CASSKRRGSAEAFF. The DNA for the CDR3 is TGTGCCAGCAGTAAACGTCGGGGGTCGGCTGAAGCTTTCTTT.

About this clonotype: Germline is not matched at one junction end, which may reflect a read error. The rearrangement joins TRBV4-1 to TRBJ1-3, with TRBD1 as a possible D gene (5 bases). The length of the CDR3 is 18 residues. CDR1 is MGHRA and CDR2 is YSYEKL in the germline V gene. The CDR3 sequence: CASGQDQGDYFIGNTIYF. The DNA of the CDR3 is TGCGCCAGCGGCCAAGATCAAGGGGACTATTTCATAGGGAACACCATATATTTT.